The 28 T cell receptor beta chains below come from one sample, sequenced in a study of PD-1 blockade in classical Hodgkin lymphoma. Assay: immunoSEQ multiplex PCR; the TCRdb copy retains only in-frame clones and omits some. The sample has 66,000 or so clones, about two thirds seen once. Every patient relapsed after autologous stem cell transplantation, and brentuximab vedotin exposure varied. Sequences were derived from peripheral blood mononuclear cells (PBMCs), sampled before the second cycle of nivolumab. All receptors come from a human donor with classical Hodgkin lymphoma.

The CDR3 DNA follows: TGTGCCAGCAGTTACTCAACAGGGTTAGTGGGTGGCTACACCTTC. Translation: CASSYSTGLVGGYTF. The chain uses TRBV6-6 and TRBJ1-2, with a tentative D call TRBD1 (6 bases). V shed 0 bases and J shed 7 bases, with 15 bases lying between them. Germline-derived CDR1 and CDR2 are MNHNY and SVGAGI (reference sequence). CDR3 length equals 15 residues.

The CDR3 DNA sequence: TGTGCCAGCAGCCCCTTCGATAGCTCTGGAAACACCATATATTTT. Translated: CASSPFDSSGNTIYF. The V call is TRBV5-5, the J call TRBJ1-3; D gene uncertain. The CDR3 sequence is 15 residues long. Germline CDR1 reads SGHKS; CDR2 reads YYEKEE (reference sequence). With 4 bases removed from V and 0 bases from J, the gap between germline ends came to 11 bases.

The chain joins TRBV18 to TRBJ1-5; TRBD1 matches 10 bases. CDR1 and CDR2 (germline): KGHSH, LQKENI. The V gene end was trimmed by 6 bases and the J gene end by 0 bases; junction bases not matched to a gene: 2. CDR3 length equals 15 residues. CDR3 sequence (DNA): TGTGCCAGCTCCGGGACAGGGGATAGCAATCAGCCCCAGCATTTT. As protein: CASSGTGDSNQPQHF. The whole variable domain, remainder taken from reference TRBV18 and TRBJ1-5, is NAGVMQNPRHLVRRRGQEARLRCSPMKGHSHVYWYRQLPEEGLKFMVYLQKENIIDESGMPKERFSAEFPKEGPSILRIQQVVRGDSAAYFCASSGTGDSNQPQHFGDGTRLSIL.

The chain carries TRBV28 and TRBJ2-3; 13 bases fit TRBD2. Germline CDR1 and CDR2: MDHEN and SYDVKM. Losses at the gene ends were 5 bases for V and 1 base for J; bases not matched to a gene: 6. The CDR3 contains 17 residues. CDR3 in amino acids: CASSQVGLAGGTDTQYF. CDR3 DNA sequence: TGTGCCAGCAGTCAGGTTGGACTAGCGGGGGGCACAGATACGCAGTATTTT.

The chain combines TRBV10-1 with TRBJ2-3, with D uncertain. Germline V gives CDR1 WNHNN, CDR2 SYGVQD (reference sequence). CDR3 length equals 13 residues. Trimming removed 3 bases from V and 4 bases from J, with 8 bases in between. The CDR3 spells CASSDSLADTQYF. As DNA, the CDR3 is TGCGCCAGCAGTGATTCCCTCGCAGATACGCAGTATTTT.

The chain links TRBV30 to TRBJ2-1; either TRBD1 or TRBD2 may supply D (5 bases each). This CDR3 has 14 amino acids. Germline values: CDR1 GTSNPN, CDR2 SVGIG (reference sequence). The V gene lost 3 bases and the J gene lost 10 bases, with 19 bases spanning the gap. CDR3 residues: CAWSGTYTDREQFF. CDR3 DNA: TGTGCCTGGAGCGGGACCTATACGGACCGGGAGCAGTTCTTC.

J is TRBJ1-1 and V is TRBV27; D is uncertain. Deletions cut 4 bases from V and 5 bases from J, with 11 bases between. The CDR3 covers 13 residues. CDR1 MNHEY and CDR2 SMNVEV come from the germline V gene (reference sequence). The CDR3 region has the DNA TGTGCCAGCAGTTCCTACTCGGATACTGAAGCTTTCTTT. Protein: CASSSYSDTEAFF.

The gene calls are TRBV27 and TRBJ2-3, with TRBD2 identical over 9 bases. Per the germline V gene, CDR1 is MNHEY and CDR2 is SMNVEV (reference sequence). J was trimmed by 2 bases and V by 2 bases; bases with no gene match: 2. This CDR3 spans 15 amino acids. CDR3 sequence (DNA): TGTGCCAGCAGTTTAAGACTAGCGGCCACAGATACGCAGTATTTT. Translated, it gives CASSLRLAATDTQYF.

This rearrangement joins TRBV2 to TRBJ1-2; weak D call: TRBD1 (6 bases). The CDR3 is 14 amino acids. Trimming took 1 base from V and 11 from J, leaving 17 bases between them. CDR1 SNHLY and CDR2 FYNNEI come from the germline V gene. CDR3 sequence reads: CASSEGVTGPSYTF. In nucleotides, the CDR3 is TGTGCCAGCAGTGAAGGAGTTACAGGGCCCTCTTACACCTTC.

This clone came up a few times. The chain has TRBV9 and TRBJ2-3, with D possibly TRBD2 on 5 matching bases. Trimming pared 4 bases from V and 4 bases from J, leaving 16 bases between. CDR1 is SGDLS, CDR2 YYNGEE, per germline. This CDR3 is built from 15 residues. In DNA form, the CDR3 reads TGTGCCAGCAGCCCCCCCGGGGTGAGCCCAGATACGCAGTATTTT. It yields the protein CASSPPGVSPDTQYF.

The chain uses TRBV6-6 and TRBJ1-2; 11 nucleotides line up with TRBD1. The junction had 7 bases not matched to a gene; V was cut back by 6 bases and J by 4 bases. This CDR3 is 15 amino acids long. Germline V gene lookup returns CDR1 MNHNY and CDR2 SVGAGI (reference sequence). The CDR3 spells CASSGTGGGFYGYTF. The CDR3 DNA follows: TGTGCCAGCAGCGGGACAGGGGGAGGGTTCTATGGCTACACCTTC.

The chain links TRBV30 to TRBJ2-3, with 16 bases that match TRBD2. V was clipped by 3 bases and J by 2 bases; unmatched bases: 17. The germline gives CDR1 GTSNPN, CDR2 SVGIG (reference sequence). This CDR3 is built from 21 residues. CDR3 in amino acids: CAWRGLAGGDGTTALTDTQYF. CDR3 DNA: TGTGCCTGGAGGGGACTAGCGGGAGGGGACGGAACAACCGCACTCACAGATACGCAGTATTTT. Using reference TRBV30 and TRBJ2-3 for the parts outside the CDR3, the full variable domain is SQTIHQWPATLVQPVGSPLSLECTVEGTSNPNLYWYRQAAGRGLQLLFYSVGIGQISSEVPQNLSASRPQDRQFILSSKKLLLSDSGFYLCAWRGLAGGDGTTALTDTQYFGPGTRLTVL.

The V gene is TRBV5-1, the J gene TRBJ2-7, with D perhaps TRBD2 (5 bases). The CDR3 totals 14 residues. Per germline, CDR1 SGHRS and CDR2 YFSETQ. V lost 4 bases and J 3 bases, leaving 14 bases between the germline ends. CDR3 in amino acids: CASSTSAGRYEQYF. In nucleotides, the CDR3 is TGCGCCAGCAGCACTAGTGCCGGGCGCTACGAGCAGTACTTC.

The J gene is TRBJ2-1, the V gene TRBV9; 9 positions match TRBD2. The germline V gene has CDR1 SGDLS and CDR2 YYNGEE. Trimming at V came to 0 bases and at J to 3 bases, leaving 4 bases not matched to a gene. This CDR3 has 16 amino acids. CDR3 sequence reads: CASSVGGGGSYNEQFF. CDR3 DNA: TGTGCCAGCAGCGTAGGCGGGGGGGGCAGCTACAATGAGCAGTTCTTC.

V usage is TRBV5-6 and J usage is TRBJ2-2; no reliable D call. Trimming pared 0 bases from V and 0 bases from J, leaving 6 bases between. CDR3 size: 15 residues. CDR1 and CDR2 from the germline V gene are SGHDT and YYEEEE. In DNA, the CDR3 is TGTGCCAGCAGCTTGGGCGGCACGAACACCGGGGAGCTGTTTTTT. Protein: CASSLGGTNTGELFF. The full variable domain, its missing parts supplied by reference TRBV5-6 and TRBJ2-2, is DAGVTQSPTHLIKTRGQQVTLRCSPKSGHDTVSWYQQALGQGPQFIFQYYEEEERQRGNFPDRFSGHQFPNYSSELNVNALLLGDSALYLCASSLGGTNTGELFFGEGSRLTVL.

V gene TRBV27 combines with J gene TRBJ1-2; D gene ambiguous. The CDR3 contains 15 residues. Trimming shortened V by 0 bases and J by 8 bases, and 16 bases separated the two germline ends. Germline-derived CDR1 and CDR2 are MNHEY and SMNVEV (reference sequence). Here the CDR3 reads CASSLSYGSDLGYTF. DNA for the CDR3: TGTGCCAGCAGTTTATCGTACGGGTCCGACTTAGGCTACACCTTC.

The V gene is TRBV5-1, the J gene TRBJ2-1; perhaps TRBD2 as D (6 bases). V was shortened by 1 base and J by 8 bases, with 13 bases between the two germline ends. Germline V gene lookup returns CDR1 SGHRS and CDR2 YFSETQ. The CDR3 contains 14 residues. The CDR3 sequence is CASSLWGDVDEQFF. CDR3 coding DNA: TGCGCCAGCAGCTTGTGGGGGGACGTCGATGAGCAGTTCTTC.

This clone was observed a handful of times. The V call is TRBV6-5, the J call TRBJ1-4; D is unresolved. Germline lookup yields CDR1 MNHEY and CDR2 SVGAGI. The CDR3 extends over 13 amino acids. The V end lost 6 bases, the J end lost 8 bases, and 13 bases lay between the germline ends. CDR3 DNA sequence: TGTGCCAGCAGGCGCGAAGAATGGGAAAAACTGTTTTTT. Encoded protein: CASRREEWEKLFF.

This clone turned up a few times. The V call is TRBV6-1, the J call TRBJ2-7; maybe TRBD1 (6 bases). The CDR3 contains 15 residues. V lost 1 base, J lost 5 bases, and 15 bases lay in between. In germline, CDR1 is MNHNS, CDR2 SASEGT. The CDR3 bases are TGTGCCAGCAGTGAAGTGGAGTACAGGGTCCACGAGCAGTACTTC. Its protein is CASSEVEYRVHEQYF.

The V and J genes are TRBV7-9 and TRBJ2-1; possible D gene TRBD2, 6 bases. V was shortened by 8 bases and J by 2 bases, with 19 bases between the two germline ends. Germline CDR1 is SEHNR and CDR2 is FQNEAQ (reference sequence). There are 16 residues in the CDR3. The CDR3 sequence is CASGYVGTPAYNEQFF. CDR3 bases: TGTGCCAGCGGCTATGTCGGGACTCCTGCCTACAATGAGCAGTTCTTC.

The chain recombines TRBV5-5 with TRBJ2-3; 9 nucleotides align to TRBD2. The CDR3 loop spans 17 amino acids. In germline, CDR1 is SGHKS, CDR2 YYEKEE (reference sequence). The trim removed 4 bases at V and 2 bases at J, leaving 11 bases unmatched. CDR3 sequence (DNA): TGTGCCAGCAGCGCGGCGGGGGGGTTTTCCTCCACAGATACGCAGTATTTT. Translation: CASSAAGGFSSTDTQYF.

The CDR3 sequence: CASLQSTDTQYF. CDR3 nucleotides: TGTGCCAGCCTCCAATCCACAGATACGCAGTATTTT. This chain uses TRBV11-2 with TRBJ2-3; unclear D gene. This CDR3 spans 12 amino acids. Germline V gene data show CDR1 as SGHAT and CDR2 as FQNNGV. Trimming left V 8 bases short and J 2 bases short, with 8 bases between.

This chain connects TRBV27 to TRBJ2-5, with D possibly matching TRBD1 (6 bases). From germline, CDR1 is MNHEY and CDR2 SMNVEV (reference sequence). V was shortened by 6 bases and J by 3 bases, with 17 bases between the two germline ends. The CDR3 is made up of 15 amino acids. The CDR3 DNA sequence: TGTGCCAGCAGCCTTGGGTGGCAGGGGAAAGAGACCCAGTACTTC. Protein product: CASSLGWQGKETQYF.

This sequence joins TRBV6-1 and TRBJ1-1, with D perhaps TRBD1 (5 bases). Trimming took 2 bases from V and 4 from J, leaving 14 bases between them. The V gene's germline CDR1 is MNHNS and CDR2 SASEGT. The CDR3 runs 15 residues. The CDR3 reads CASSEYWQGSTEAFF. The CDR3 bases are TGTGCCAGCAGTGAATACTGGCAGGGATCCACTGAAGCTTTCTTT.

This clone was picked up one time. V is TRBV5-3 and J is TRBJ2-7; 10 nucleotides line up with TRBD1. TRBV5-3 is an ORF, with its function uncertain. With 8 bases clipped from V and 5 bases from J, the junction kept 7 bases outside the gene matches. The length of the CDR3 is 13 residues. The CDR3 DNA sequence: TGTGCCAGCAGCCGAGGGACAGGGGACGAGCAGTACTTC. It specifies CASSRGTGDEQYF.

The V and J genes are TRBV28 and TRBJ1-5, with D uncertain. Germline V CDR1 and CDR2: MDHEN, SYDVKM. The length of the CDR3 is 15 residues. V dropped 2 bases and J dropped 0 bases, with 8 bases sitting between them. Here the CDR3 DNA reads TGTGCCAGCAGTTTAAGGCGGGGTAGCAATCAGCCCCAGCATTTT. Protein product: CASSLRRGSNQPQHF. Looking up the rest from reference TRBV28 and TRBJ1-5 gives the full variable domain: DVKVTQSSRYLVKRTGEKVFLECVQDMDHENMFWYRQDPGLGLRLIYFSYDVKMKEKGDIPEGYSVSREKKERFSLILESASTNQTSMYLCASSLRRGSNQPQHFGDGTRLSIL.

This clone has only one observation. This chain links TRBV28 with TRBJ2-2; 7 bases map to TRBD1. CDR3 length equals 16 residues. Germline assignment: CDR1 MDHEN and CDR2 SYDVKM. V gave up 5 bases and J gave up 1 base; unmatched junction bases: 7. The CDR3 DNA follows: TGTGCCAGCAGTCTCTCGAGGACAGGGAACACCGGGGAGCTGTTTTTT. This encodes CASSLSRTGNTGELFF.

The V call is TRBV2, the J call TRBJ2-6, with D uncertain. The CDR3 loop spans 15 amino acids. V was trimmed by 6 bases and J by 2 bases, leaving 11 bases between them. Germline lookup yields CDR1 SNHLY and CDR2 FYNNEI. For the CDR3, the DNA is TGTGCCAGCAGAGAGGTCTCCGCTGGGGCCAACGTCCTGACTTTC. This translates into CASREVSAGANVLTF.